The 12 T cell receptor beta chains below all came from one sample that was sequenced in a study of T cell responses to AZD1222 COVID-19 vaccine. Some clones are missing from TCRdb's copy, which holds only in-frame ones; the method was immunoSEQ multiplex PCR. The table lists about 84,000 clones, 70% to 90% of them singletons. The sample was peripheral blood, taken on day 0 of AZD1222 vaccination. Receptor source: an adult in good health.

The rearrangement joins TRBV19 to TRBJ1-6, with D maybe TRBD1 (5 bases). Trimming removed 6 bases from V and 0 bases from J, with 15 bases in between. The CDR3 extends over 17 amino acids. Germline assignment: CDR1 LNHDA and CDR2 SQIVND (reference sequence). CDR3 region: CASSRGTSSSYNSPLHF. CDR3 DNA: TGTGCCAGTAGCCGAGGGACCTCCAGCTCCTATAATTCACCCCTCCACTTT.

The chain has TRBV21-1 and TRBJ2-7; whether TRBD1, the table's D call, matches the DNA was not checked. TRBV21-1 is recorded as a pseudogene. This CDR3 has 12 amino acids. The CDR3 protein is CASLRQDSEQYF. CDR3 DNA sequence: TGTGCCAGTCTCCGACAGGACTCCGAGCAGTACTTC.

The chain recombines TRBV30 with TRBJ1-2; 8 bases match TRBD1. The CDR3 runs 12 residues. With V trimmed by 3 bases and J by 8 bases, 5 bases remained unmatched. Germline CDR1 GTSNPN, CDR2 SVGIG (reference sequence). This CDR3 reads CAWRSGGGGYTF. Here the CDR3 DNA reads TGTGCCTGGAGATCAGGGGGCGGGGGCTACACCTTC.

The rearrangement links TRBV6-1 to TRBJ2-5, with 13 bases fitting TRBD2. The CDR3 is made up of 18 amino acids. Germline assignment: CDR1 MNHNS and CDR2 SASEGT. V lost 4 bases, J lost 4 bases, and 12 bases stayed unmatched. The CDR3 here is CASSGTSGRAGVVETQYF. Written as DNA, the CDR3 is TGTGCCAGCAGTGGTACTAGCGGGAGGGCGGGGGTTGTAGAGACCCAGTACTTC.

The CDR3 nucleotides are TGCAGCGTGGGGACTAGCGGGAGCAATGAGCAGTTCTTC. This encodes CSVGTSGSNEQFF. V gene TRBV29-1 combines with J gene TRBJ2-1; TRBD2 matches at 14 bases. Germline CDR1 SQVTM, CDR2 ANQGSEA. The CDR3 is 13 amino acids. After removal of 6 bases from V and 6 bases from J, the junction contained 1 base not matched to a gene.

The count of this clone is one. The chain joins TRBV9 to TRBJ2-3, with 10 bases aligning to TRBD1. The CDR3 runs to 14 residues. Germline assignment: CDR1 SGDLS and CDR2 YYNGEE. J was trimmed by 7 bases and V by 4 bases; bases with no gene match: 6. The CDR3 reads CASSKGTGEHTQYF. The CDR3 nucleotides read TGTGCCAGCAGCAAGGGGACAGGGGAACATACGCAGTATTTT.

The chain couples TRBV4-2 to TRBJ1-2, with 7 bases aligning to TRBD1. Trimming took 0 bases from V and 4 from J; bases not matched to a gene: 8. This CDR3 contains 16 residues. Germline-derived CDR1 and CDR2 are LGHNA and YNFKEQ. CDR3: CASSQEGTVSGYGYTF. Here the CDR3 DNA reads TGTGCCAGCAGCCAAGAAGGGACAGTATCGGGCTATGGCTACACCTTC.

This chain uses TRBV18 with TRBJ1-6, with 7 bases fitting TRBD1. Germline lookup yields CDR1 KGHSH and CDR2 LQKENI. This CDR3 has 15 amino acids. The V gene end was trimmed by 3 bases and the J gene end by 7 bases; junction bases not matched to a gene: 6. DNA for the CDR3: TGTGCCAGCTCACCGAGACGGGACAGAAATTCACCCCTCCACTTT. As protein: CASSPRRDRNSPLHF. The variable domain in full, completed from reference TRBV18 and TRBJ1-6, reads NAGVMQNPRHLVRRRGQEARLRCSPMKGHSHVYWYRQLPEEGLKFMVYLQKENIIDESGMPKERFSAEFPKEGPSILRIQQVVRGDSAAYFCASSPRRDRNSPLHFGNGTRLTVT.

The rearrangement links TRBV15 to TRBJ2-1; D assignment may be TRBD1 or TRBD2 (5 bases each). Per germline, CDR1 LNHNV and CDR2 YYDKDF (reference sequence). CDR3 size: 17 residues. With 0 bases removed from V and 0 bases from J, the gap between germline ends came to 12 bases. CDR3 loop: CATSRDTAGSSYNEQFF. The DNA for the CDR3 is TGTGCCACCAGCAGAGATACTGCAGGGAGCTCCTACAATGAGCAGTTCTTC.

The chain uses TRBV30 and TRBJ1-1, with D maybe TRBD1 (6 bases). This CDR3 has 13 residues. V gave up 3 bases and J gave up 4 bases, with 12 bases separating them. CDR1 GTSNPN and CDR2 SVGIG come from the germline V gene (reference sequence). CDR3 sequence reads: CAWSNRGPTEAFF. The DNA of the CDR3 is TGTGCCTGGAGCAATCGGGGGCCCACTGAAGCTTTCTTT.

This sequence joins TRBV5-1 and TRBJ1-3, with no clear D. The CDR3 has 14 residues. CDR1 and CDR2 from the germline V gene are SGHRS and YFSETQ. Trimming took 0 bases from V and 2 from J, leaving 6 bases between them. The DNA for the CDR3 is TGCGCCAGCAGCTTGGAGGTTACTGGAAACACCATATATTTT. It codes for CASSLEVTGNTIYF.

The chain has TRBV5-1 and TRBJ2-7; a weak D match, TRBD1 (5 bases). Per germline, CDR1 SGHRS and CDR2 YFSETQ. This CDR3 has 15 amino acids. V was trimmed by 3 bases and J by 7 bases, leaving 20 bases between them. This CDR3 is CASSSTVVGVGEQYF. CDR3 DNA: TGCGCCAGCAGCTCGACAGTCGTAGGGGTTGGAGAGCAGTACTTC.